The clone carrying this TCR beta chain is a singleton in its sample. The target antigen is unknown. These data originate in a study of Ad26.COV2.S vaccination and SARS-CoV-2 variants. Study as a whole: A COV1001 Ad26.COV2.S trial-arm participant provided the sample. Doses of Ad26.COV2.S were injected into muscle once or twice, 56 days apart. Regarding the study as a whole: Quantification of TCR breadth and depth may have yielded underestimates of total T cell responses.

Treatment: around 19 received Ad26.COV2.S at low or high dose, single or two shots; about 5 received placebo; per-sample allocation not given. Day 63 following the first vaccine or placebo injection was when the samples were taken. An 18-55-year-old adult in Boston served as donor. Clones were sequenced by immunoSEQ multiplex PCR, and TCRdb holds only the in-frame ones, with some missing. This sample carries 360,000 or so clones, 89% of them seen once, and the ten largest clones take about 1.9%. The length of the CDR3 is 13 residues. V lost 7 bases, J lost 1 base, and 10 bases lay in between. Germline V gives CDR1 SNHLY, CDR2 FYNNEI.

The TCR originated in a person between 18 and 60 years old who received the Ad26.COV2.S COVID-19 vaccine or a placebo. The V gene is TRBV2, the J gene TRBJ1-1, with D perhaps TRBD1 (5 bases). The specimen was peripheral blood, collected in a trial of Ad26.COV2.S vaccine versus placebo. CDR3 coding DNA: TGTGCCAGCAAAGGGGCGGGGAACACTGAAGCTTTCTTT. It specifies CASKGAGNTEAFF.